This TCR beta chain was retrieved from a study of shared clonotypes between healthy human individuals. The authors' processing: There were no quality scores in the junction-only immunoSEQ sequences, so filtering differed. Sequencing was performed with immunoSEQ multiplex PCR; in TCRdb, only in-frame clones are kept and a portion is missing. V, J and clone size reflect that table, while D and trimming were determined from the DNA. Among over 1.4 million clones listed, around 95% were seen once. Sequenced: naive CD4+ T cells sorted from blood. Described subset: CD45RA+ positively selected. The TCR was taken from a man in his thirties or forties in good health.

CDR3 in DNA: TGTGCCACCAGCGTCTTGTTGGACCCACGGAATGAAAAACTGTTTTTT. Amino acid sequence: CATSVLLDPRNEKLFF. The chain employs TRBV15 and TRBJ1-4, with D uncertain. This CDR3 contains 16 residues. Trimming took 5 bases from V and 5 from J, leaving 18 bases between them. The germline CDR1 and CDR2 sequences are LNHNV and YYDKDF (reference sequence).